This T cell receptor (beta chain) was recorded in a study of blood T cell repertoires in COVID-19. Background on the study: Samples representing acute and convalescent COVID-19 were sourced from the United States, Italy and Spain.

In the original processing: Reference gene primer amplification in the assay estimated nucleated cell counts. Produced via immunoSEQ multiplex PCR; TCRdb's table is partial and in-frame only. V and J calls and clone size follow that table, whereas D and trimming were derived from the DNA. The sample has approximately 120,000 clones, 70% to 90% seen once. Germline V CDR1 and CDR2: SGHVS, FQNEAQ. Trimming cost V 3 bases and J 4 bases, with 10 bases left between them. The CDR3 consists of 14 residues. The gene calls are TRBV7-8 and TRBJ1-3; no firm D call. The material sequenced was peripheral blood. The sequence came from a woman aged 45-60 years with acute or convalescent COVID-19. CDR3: CASSFPSSGNTIYF. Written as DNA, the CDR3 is TGTGCCAGCAGCTTCCCCTCCTCCGGAAACACCATATATTTT.